This T cell receptor beta chain was identified during a study of shared clonotypes between healthy human individuals. This CDR3 is built from 17 residues. V shed 4 bases, J shed 6 bases, and the junction held 7 bases outside the gene matches. Germline CDR1 MDHEN, CDR2 SYDVKM. This table comes from immunoSEQ multiplex PCR, and its TCRdb copy is limited to in-frame clones, with some not included. Among roughly 760,000 clones listed, over 65% were seen once. The V and J genes are TRBV28 and TRBJ2-2, with 14 bases aligning to TRBD2. Sequenced input: memory CD4+ T cells sorted from blood. Stated subset: CD45RA-negative fraction. The sequence was obtained from a woman aged 25 to 39 in good health. CDR3: CASSSLKGLAGAGELFF. DNA for the CDR3: TGTGCCAGCAGTTCACTTAAGGGACTAGCGGGAGCCGGGGAGCTGTTTTTT.